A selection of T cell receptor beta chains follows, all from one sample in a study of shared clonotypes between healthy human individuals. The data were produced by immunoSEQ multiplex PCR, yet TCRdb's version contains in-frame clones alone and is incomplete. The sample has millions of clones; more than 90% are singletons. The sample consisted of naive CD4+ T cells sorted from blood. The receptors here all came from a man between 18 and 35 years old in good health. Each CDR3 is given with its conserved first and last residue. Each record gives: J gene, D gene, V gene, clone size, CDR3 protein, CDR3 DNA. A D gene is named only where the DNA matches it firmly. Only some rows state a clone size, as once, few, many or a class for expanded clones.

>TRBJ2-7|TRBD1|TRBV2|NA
CASRSRDRGQAGQYF
TGTGCCAGCAGGAGTCGGGACAGGGGGCAAGCTGGGCAGTACTTC
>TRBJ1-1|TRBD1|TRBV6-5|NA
CASSTDRGPAEAFF
TGTGCCAGCAGCACGGACAGGGGGCCCGCTGAAGCTTTCTTT
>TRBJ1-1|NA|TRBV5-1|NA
CASSLEASYNTEAFF
TGCGCCAGCAGCTTGGAGGCATCCTACAACACTGAAGCTTTCTTT
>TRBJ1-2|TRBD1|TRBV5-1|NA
CASSPGTGGTGSGYTF
TGCGCCAGCAGCCCGGGGACAGGGGGAACCGGATCCGGCTACACCTTC
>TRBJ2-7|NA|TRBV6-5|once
CASSSNGQGSYEQYF
TGTGCCAGCAGTTCAAACGGACAAGGGAGCTACGAGCAGTACTTC
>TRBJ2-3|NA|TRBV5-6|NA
CASRKSGSTDTQYF
TGTGCCAGCAGAAAAAGCGGAAGCACAGATACGCAGTATTTT
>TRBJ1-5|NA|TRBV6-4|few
CASSAEGGFNQPQHF
TGTGCCAGCAGCGCCGAGGGGGGATTCAATCAGCCCCAGCATTTT
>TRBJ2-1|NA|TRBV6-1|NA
CASSERRGEQFF
TGTGCCAGCAGTGAAAGGAGAGGTGAGCAGTTCTTC
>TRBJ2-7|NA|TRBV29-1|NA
CSVQGQVYYEQYF
TGCAGCGTTCAGGGTCAGGTTTACTACGAGCAGTACTTC
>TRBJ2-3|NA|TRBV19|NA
CASSIQGTITQYF
TGTGCCAGTAGTATACAGGGTACGATTACGCAGTATTTT
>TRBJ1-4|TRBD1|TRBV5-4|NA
CASSLRRQGFGEKLFF
TGTGCCAGCAGCTTGAGAAGACAGGGTTTCGGTGAAAAACTGTTTTTT
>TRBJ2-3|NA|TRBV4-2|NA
CASSQGSTGGPLDTQYF
TGTGCCAGCAGCCAAGGATCGACGGGGGGCCCCCTGGATACGCAGTATTTT
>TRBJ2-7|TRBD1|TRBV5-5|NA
CASSRTGAYEQYF
TGTGCCAGCAGCCGGACAGGGGCCTACGAGCAGTACTTC
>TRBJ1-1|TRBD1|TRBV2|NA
CASSDKGAEGTEAFF
TGTGCCAGCAGTGATAAGGGGGCCGAGGGCACTGAAGCTTTCTTT
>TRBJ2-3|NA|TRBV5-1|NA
CASSLTRPSTDTQYF
TGCGCCAGCAGCTTGACGAGGCCTAGCACAGATACGCAGTATTTT
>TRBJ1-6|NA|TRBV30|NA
CAWSVPPRVPRAYNSPLHF
TGTGCCTGGAGTGTACCCCCCCGGGTCCCGAGAGCCTATAATTCACCCCTCCACTTT
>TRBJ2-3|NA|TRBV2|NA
CASSFRQLTDTQYF
TGTGCCAGCAGTTTCCGACAGCTCACAGATACGCAGTATTTT
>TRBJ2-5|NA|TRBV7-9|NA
CASSLARGHQETQYF
TGTGCCAGCAGCTTAGCGCGGGGACACCAAGAGACCCAGTACTTC
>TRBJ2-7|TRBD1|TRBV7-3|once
CASSLQGATGVYEQYF
TGTGCCAGCAGCTTACAGGGGGCAACAGGGGTCTACGAGCAGTACTTC
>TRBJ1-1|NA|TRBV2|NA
CASSGGGWNTEAFF
TGTGCCAGCAGTGGCGGGGGGTGGAACACTGAAGCTTTCTTT
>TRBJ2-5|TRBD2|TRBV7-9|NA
CASSLGWAGRAQETQYF
TGTGCCAGCAGCTTAGGATGGGCAGGGAGGGCCCAAGAGACCCAGTACTTC
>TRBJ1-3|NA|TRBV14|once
CASSLGQLSGNTIYF
TGTGCCAGCAGTCTCGGACAGCTCTCTGGAAACACCATATATTTT
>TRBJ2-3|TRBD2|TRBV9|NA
CASSVPPGTSGGQGDTQYF
TGTGCCAGCAGCGTACCCCCGGGGACTAGCGGGGGCCAAGGAGATACGCAGTATTTT
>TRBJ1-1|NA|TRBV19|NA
CASSLTPDSNTEAFF
TGTGCCAGTTCCTTAACCCCCGACAGCAACACTGAAGCTTTCTTT
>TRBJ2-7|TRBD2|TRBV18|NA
CASSRTSGREYEQYF
TGTGCCAGCTCACGGACTAGCGGGAGGGAGTACGAGCAGTACTTC
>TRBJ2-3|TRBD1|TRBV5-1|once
CASSQSTGDTDTQYF
TGCGCCAGCAGCCAGTCGACAGGGGACACAGATACGCAGTATTTT
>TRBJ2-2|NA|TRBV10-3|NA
CAISPGTGELFF
TGTGCCATCAGTCCGGGGACCGGGGAGCTGTTTTTT
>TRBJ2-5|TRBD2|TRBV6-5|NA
CASRGPGLGEETQYF
TGTGCCAGCAGAGGACCGGGACTAGGAGAAGAGACCCAGTACTTC
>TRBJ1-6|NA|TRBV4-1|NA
CASSQDTTRLQSPLHF
TGCGCCAGCAGCCAAGATACTACAAGGTTGCAATCACCCCTCCACTTT
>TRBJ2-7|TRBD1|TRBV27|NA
CASRRTGGASEQYF
TGTGCCAGCAGACGGACAGGGGGAGCGTCCGAGCAGTACTTC
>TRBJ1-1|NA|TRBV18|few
CASSGTFLPTNTEAFF
TGTGCCAGCTCCGGGACATTTCTTCCTACTAACACTGAAGCTTTCTTT
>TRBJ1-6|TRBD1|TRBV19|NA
CASTRDSLSYNSPLHF
TGTGCCAGTACCAGGGACAGTCTCTCCTATAATTCACCCCTCCACTTT
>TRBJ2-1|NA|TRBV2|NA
CASSPNNEQFF
TGTGCCAGCAGTCCCAATAATGAGCAGTTCTTC
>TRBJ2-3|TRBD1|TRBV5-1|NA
CASSTPDRAADTQYF
TGCGCCAGCAGCACACCAGACAGGGCTGCAGATACGCAGTATTTT
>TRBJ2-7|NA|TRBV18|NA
CASSPPGNYEQYF
TGTGCCAGCTCACCACCGGGTAACTACGAGCAGTACTTC
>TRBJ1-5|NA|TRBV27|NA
CASSLTGNSNQPQHF
TGTGCCAGCAGTCTTACGGGTAATAGCAATCAGCCCCAGCATTTT
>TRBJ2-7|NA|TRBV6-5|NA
CASGLGEGSEQYF
TGTGCCAGCGGGTTAGGTGAGGGCTCCGAGCAGTACTTC
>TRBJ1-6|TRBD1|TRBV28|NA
CASSRQGQSSYNSPLHF
TGTGCCAGCAGTCGACAGGGGCAGAGCTCCTATAATTCACCCCTCCACTTT
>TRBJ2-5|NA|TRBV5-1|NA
CASSLMSASASRETQYF
TGCGCCAGCAGCTTGATGTCAGCTTCTGCCTCACGGGAGACCCAGTACTTC
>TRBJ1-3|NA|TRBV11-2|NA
CASSPGGSGNTIYF
TGTGCCAGCAGCCCGGGGGGGTCCGGAAACACCATATATTTT
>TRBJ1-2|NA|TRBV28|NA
CASSTPGGVDGYTF
TGTGCCAGCAGTACACCGGGGGGGGTAGATGGCTACACCTTC
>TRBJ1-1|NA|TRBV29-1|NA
CSATMDSLNTEAFF
TGCAGCGCTACTATGGACAGTTTGAACACTGAAGCTTTCTTT
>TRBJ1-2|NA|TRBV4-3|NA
CASSQDIPAGQGYTF
TGCGCCAGCAGCCAAGATATCCCGGCAGGGCAAGGCTACACCTTC
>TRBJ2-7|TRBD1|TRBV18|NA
CASSPSWIGTGYEQYF
TGTGCCAGCTCACCCTCTTGGATAGGGACAGGGTACGAGCAGTACTTC
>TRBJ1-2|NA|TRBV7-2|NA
CASSLRVGYTF
TGTGCCAGCAGCCTCAGGGTTGGCTACACCTTC
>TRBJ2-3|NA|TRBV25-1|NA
CASSEQETTDTQYF
TGTGCCAGCAGTGAACAGGAGACCACAGATACGCAGTATTTT
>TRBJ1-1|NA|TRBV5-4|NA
CASRFGQSNTEAFF
TGTGCCAGCCGCTTTGGACAGAGCAACACTGAAGCTTTCTTT
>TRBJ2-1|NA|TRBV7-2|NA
CASSLAGGRQFF
TGTGCCAGCAGCTTAGCGGGGGGGCGTCAGTTCTTC
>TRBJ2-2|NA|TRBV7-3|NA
CASSTGFGELFF
TGTGCCAGCAGCACAGGGTTCGGGGAGCTGTTTTTT
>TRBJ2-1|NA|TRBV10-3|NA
CAISVGPYNEQFF
TGTGCCATCAGTGTAGGGCCGTACAATGAGCAGTTCTTC
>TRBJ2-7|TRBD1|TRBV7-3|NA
CASSLKGGDPRQYF
TGTGCCAGCAGCTTAAAAGGGGGCGATCCCCGGCAGTACTTC
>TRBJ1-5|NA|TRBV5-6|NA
CASSLADGRPQHF
TGTGCCAGCAGCTTGGCGGACGGTCGGCCCCAGCATTTT
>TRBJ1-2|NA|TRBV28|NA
CASLNVNYGYTF
TGTGCCAGCCTCAACGTTAACTATGGCTACACCTTC
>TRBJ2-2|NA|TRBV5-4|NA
CASSTSTGSLNTGELFF
TGTGCCAGCAGCACATCGACGGGATCGTTAAACACCGGGGAGCTGTTTTTT
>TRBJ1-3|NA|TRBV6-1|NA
CASSVGGSGNTIYF
TGTGCCAGCAGCGTAGGGGGCTCTGGAAACACCATATATTTT
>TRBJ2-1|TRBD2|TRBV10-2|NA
CASRIAGGVNEQFF
TGCGCCAGCAGAATAGCGGGAGGAGTCAATGAGCAGTTCTTC
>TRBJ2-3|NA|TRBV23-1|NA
CASSQPRSFLTDTQYF
TGCGCCAGCAGTCAACCTAGAAGTTTTCTCACAGATACGCAGTATTTT
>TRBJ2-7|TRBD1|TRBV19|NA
CATKGGQGPYEQYF
TGTGCCACCAAGGGGGGACAGGGGCCCTACGAGCAGTACTTC
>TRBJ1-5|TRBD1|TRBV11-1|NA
CASSLNRDREVADQPQHF
TGTGCCAGCAGCTTAAACCGGGACAGGGAGGTGGCAGATCAGCCCCAGCATTTT